Following are 11 T cell receptor beta chains from one sample sequenced in a study of beta chain features in type 1 diabetes. The isolated RNA, all of it, was reverse transcribed, so expressed TCRB transcripts were what got sequenced. Some clones are missing from TCRdb's copy, which holds only in-frame ones; the method was immunoSEQ multiplex PCR. The sample lists 250,000 or so clones; 27% were seen once. Source material: central memory CD4+ T cells from blood. These receptors all stem from a man aged 25-45 years in good health.

This clone was detected only a few times. The chain has TRBV7-2 and TRBJ2-3, with D perhaps TRBD2 (7 bases). This CDR3 contains 14 residues. CDR1 is SGHTA and CDR2 is FQGNSA in the germline V gene. V lost 5 bases and J 6 bases, leaving 15 bases between the germline ends. CDR3 DNA sequence: TGTGCCAGCAGCCGACGTGGGGGGGCCGATACGCAGTATTTT. The encoded protein is CASSRRGGADTQYF.

This clone was counted only a few times. Other DNA sequences in this specimen translate into the identical CDR3. The chain links TRBV29-1 to TRBJ1-1; D remains unclear. The CDR3 runs to 11 residues. V was shortened by 4 bases and J by 1 base, with 4 bases between the two germline ends. CDR1 SQVTM and CDR2 ANQGSEA come from the germline V gene. The CDR3 spells CSVGRNTEAFF. The CDR3 DNA follows: TGCAGCGTTGGTAGGAACACTGAAGCTTTCTTT.

In the case of this clone: A far larger clone is one nucleotide away, so this likely arose from a read error. The chain has TRBV30 and TRBJ1-1; maybe TRBD1 (5 bases). This CDR3 spans 13 amino acids. Trimming shortened V by 3 bases and J by 2 bases, and 10 bases separated the two germline ends. Germline values: CDR1 GTSNPN, CDR2 SVGIG (reference sequence). In nucleotides, the CDR3 is TGTGCCTGGAGAACAGGCGTTAACACTGAAGCTTTCTTT. Its protein is CAWRTGVNTEAFF.

V usage is TRBV7-8 and J usage is TRBJ2-3; D is ambiguous. There are 14 residues in the CDR3. Germline V gives CDR1 SGHVS, CDR2 FQNEAQ. The germline V and J ends were trimmed by 3 bases and 2 bases, with 9 bases remaining between them. CDR3 amino acids: CASSLGGITDTQYF. As DNA, the CDR3 is TGTGCCAGCAGCTTGGGTGGCATCACAGATACGCAGTATTTT.

The V gene is TRBV7-2, the J gene TRBJ2-4; TRBD2 aligns across 9 bases. CDR3 length equals 16 residues. The trim removed 5 bases at V and 6 bases at J, leaving 11 bases unmatched. Per germline, CDR1 SGHTA and CDR2 FQGNSA. CDR3 residues: CASSAGLAAAGNIQYF. In DNA, the CDR3 is TGTGCCAGCAGCGCGGGACTAGCCGCGGCCGGAAACATTCAGTACTTC. Filled out from reference TRBV7-2 and TRBJ2-4, the complete variable domain reads GAGVSQSPSNKVTEKGKDVELRCDPISGHTALYWYRQSLGQGLEFLIYFQGNSAPDKSGLPSDRFSAERTGGSVSTLTIQRTQQEDSAVYLCASSAGLAAAGNIQYFGAGTRLSVL.

This chain uses TRBV10-3 with TRBJ2-3; D is perhaps TRBD2 (5 bases). Germline loops: CDR1 ENHRY, CDR2 SYGVKD. V lost 10 bases, J lost 6 bases, and 14 bases lay in between. This CDR3 region has 12 residues. CDR3 in amino acids: CATRSGNDTQYF. The DNA of the CDR3 is TGTGCCACCCGATCGGGGAACGATACGCAGTATTTT.

The sample holds a few counts of this clone. The junction departs from the called germline gene at one end, perhaps through a read error. The chain joins TRBV19 to TRBJ2-7, with no clear D. The CDR3 sequence is 15 residues long. Germline CDR1 LNHDA, CDR2 SQIVND (reference sequence). The DNA for the CDR3 is TGTACCAGTAGTCCCAAGCTGGGGATTTACGACGAGCAGTACTTC. Translated, it gives CTSSPKLGIYDEQYF.

This clone was seen repeatedly, ten times or more. The chain links TRBV7-9 to TRBJ2-3, with D perhaps TRBD2 (6 bases). Germline V gene data show CDR1 as SEHNR and CDR2 as FQNEAQ (reference sequence). Deletions cut 2 bases from V and 2 bases from J, with 11 bases between. The CDR3 totals 15 residues. The CDR3 reads CASSLTGDHTDTQYF. The DNA for the CDR3 is TGTGCCAGCAGCTTAACGGGGGACCACACAGATACGCAGTATTTT. The variable domain in full, with the rest retrieved from reference TRBV7-9 and TRBJ2-3, is DTGVSQNPRHKITKRGQNVTFRCDPISEHNRLYWYRQTLGQGPEFLTYFQNEAQLEKSRLLSDRFSAERPKGSFSTLEIQRTEQGDSAMYLCASSLTGDHTDTQYFGPGTRLTVL.

This clone was recorded at least ten times. The CDR3 here is CASSLGSRGMLYEQYF. In DNA form, the CDR3 reads TGTGCCAGCAGCTTAGGTTCCCGGGGAATGCTCTACGAGCAGTACTTC. The V call is TRBV7-2, the J call TRBJ2-7; tentative D call: TRBD2 (5 bases). The V gene lost 1 base and the J gene lost 3 bases, with 16 bases spanning the gap. Germline loops: CDR1 SGHTA, CDR2 FQGNSA. The CDR3 sequence is 16 residues long.

This chain joins TRBV6-5 and TRBJ2-7; no firm D call. The germline gives CDR1 MNHEY, CDR2 SVGAGI. The ends were cut back, 2 bases at V and 0 bases at J, with 5 bases in the middle. The length of the CDR3 is 13 residues. Written as DNA, the CDR3 is TGTGCCAGCAGTTACCGAATCTCCTACGAGCAGTACTTC. Its protein is CASSYRISYEQYF.

This clone appeared a few times. The chain links TRBV7-2 to TRBJ2-7; TRBD2 matches at 11 bases. Germline V gene data show CDR1 as SGHTA and CDR2 as FQGNSA. This CDR3 comprises 16 residues. Germline trimming cut 1 base from V and 5 bases from J; bases unmatched to any gene: 7. CDR3 in DNA: TGTGCCAGCAGCTTAGTCCCCGCTAGCGGGGGGCACGAGCAGTACTTC. It yields the protein CASSLVPASGGHEQYF.